The 24 T cell receptor beta chains reported below all come from one sample, sequenced in a study of T-cell memory formation after mild COVID-19. Each CDR3 protein is one row after TCRdb ran MiXCR on the 5' RACE reads. The data contain hundreds of thousands of distinct CDR3 sequences, 25% to 30% of them seen just once; the ten biggest clones take up about 13%. The sample consisted of PBMCs or a T cell subset sorted from them (not recorded which). These receptors all stem from an adult woman who had mild COVID-19 (a few samples of this study predate the infection). Cell type and time point are not known.

This clonotype has just a few counts. The chain uses TRBV5-1 and TRBJ2-7; 7 nucleotides align to TRBD1. With 3 bases clipped from V and 0 bases from J, the junction kept 6 bases outside the gene matches. This CDR3 region has 15 residues. Germline V lookup: CDR1 SGHRS, CDR2 YFSETQ. The CDR3 spells CASSSGTASSYEQYF. Written as DNA, the CDR3 is TGCGCCAGCAGCTCTGGGACAGCCAGCTCCTACGAGCAGTACTTC.

J is TRBJ2-1 and V is TRBV5-1; either TRBD1 or TRBD2 may fit D (5 bases each). The germline V gene has CDR1 SGHRS and CDR2 YFSETQ. This CDR3 is built from 17 residues. Trimming stripped 3 bases from V and 0 bases from J, with 16 bases between. Here the CDR3 DNA reads TGCGCCAGCAGCTCTACGTCGGGGCCTACCTCCTACAATGAGCAGTTCTTC. Residues: CASSSTSGPTSYNEQFF.

V usage is TRBV10-3 and J usage is TRBJ2-2, with D hard to call. This CDR3 has 15 residues. V lost 3 bases, J lost 0 bases, and 8 bases lay in between. Germline values: CDR1 ENHRY, CDR2 SYGVKD. In nucleotides, the CDR3 is TGTGCCATCAGTGAAACCAGTTCGAACACCGGGGAGCTGTTTTTT. Translated: CAISETSSNTGELFF.

This chain uses TRBV6-5 with TRBJ2-2, with 8 bases that match TRBD2. The germline V gene has CDR1 MNHEY and CDR2 SVGAGI. The CDR3 has 14 residues. With V trimmed by 5 bases and J by 6 bases, 5 bases remained unmatched. CDR3 DNA sequence: TGTGCCAGCAGTCCCAGCGGGAGTGCCGGGGAGCTGTTTTTT. It encodes CASSPSGSAGELFF.

A few counts support this clonotype. The chain has TRBV7-9 and TRBJ2-5, with 9 bases that match TRBD1. CDR1 is SEHNR, CDR2 FQNEAQ, per germline (reference sequence). Trimming cost V 4 bases and J 4 bases; bases outside gene matches: 10. The CDR3 extends over 16 amino acids. The CDR3 spells CASSSGTGLFRETQYF. CDR3 nucleotides: TGTGCCAGCAGCTCCGGGACAGGGCTCTTTCGAGAGACCCAGTACTTC.

The chain joins TRBV20-1 to TRBJ2-2; D is unclear. Per the germline V gene, CDR1 is DFQATT and CDR2 is SNEGSKA (reference sequence). The CDR3 has 16 residues. V dropped 0 bases and J dropped 0 bases, with 11 bases sitting between them. CDR3 protein: CSAREAGRTNTGELFF. The CDR3 coding sequence is TGCAGTGCTAGAGAGGCCGGCAGAACGAACACCGGGGAGCTGTTTTTT.

Only a few counts were recorded for this clonotype. The chain is built from TRBV7-2 and TRBJ2-3, with D tentatively TRBD1 or TRBD2 (7 bases each). The CDR3 is 14 amino acids. CDR1 SGHTA and CDR2 FQGNSA come from the germline V gene. Trimming pared 7 bases from V and 6 bases from J, leaving 17 bases between. CDR3 in DNA: TGTGCCAGCACTAGGGGGGGACAGACGGATACGCAGTATTTT. It is translated as CASTRGGQTDTQYF.

This clonotype has a handful of counts. J is TRBJ1-3 and V is TRBV7-6, with D possibly TRBD1 on 6 matching bases. Germline V lookup: CDR1 SGHVS, CDR2 FNYEAQ. CDR3 size: 16 residues. Trimming shortened V by 5 bases and J by 0 bases, and 14 bases separated the two germline ends. The CDR3: CASSQGQLLSGNTIYF. CDR3 coding DNA: TGTGCCAGCAGCCAAGGACAGCTACTCTCTGGAAACACCATATATTTT.

This clonotype has more than one count but fewer than ten. The rearrangement joins TRBV12-3 or TRBV12-4 to TRBJ1-1; D is unresolved. The CDR3 is 16 amino acids. Trimming pared 6 bases from V and 2 bases from J, leaving 19 bases between. The CDR3 region is CASRQLSGSSNTEAFF. CDR3 sequence (DNA): TGTGCCAGCAGGCAACTATCGGGTTCCTCAAACACTGAAGCTTTCTTT.

The chain employs TRBV29-1 and TRBJ2-1; 10 bases line up with TRBD2. The germline gives CDR1 SQVTM, CDR2 ANQGSEA. This CDR3 spans 14 amino acids. J lost 4 bases, V lost 4 bases, and 4 bases had no gene match. Here the CDR3 DNA reads TGCAGCGTTGGGCTAGCGGGAGTGTACAATGAGCAGTTCTTC. Translating gives CSVGLAGVYNEQFF.

J is TRBJ1-1 and V is TRBV12-3 or TRBV12-4; D gene unclear. This CDR3 contains 14 residues. V lost 3 bases and J 0 bases, leaving 8 bases between the germline ends. Here the CDR3 reads CASSFEGMNTEAFF. The CDR3 DNA sequence: TGTGCCAGCAGTTTTGAGGGTATGAACACTGAAGCTTTCTTT.

The J gene is TRBJ2-3, the V gene TRBV4-2; 11 nucleotides match TRBD2. V was clipped by 0 bases and J by 6 bases; unmatched bases: 11. Looked up from germline, CDR1 is LGHNA and CDR2 is YNFKEQ. The CDR3 loop spans 18 amino acids. CDR3 amino acids: CASSQDLSSGRAGDTQYF. CDR3 DNA: TGTGCCAGCAGCCAAGATCTAAGTAGCGGGAGGGCCGGGGATACGCAGTATTTT.

The V gene is TRBV5-1, the J gene TRBJ2-3; 13 nucleotides line up with TRBD2. The CDR3 runs 18 residues. In germline, CDR1 is SGHRS, CDR2 YFSETQ. The J segment lost 1 base and the V segment lost 4 bases, leaving 9 bases of the junction unmatched. Here the CDR3 reads CASSDGLAGDWGTDTQYF. The CDR3 DNA follows: TGCGCCAGCAGCGATGGACTAGCGGGAGATTGGGGCACAGATACGCAGTATTTT. Full variable domain (outside the CDR3, taken from reference TRBV5-1 and TRBJ2-3): KAGVTQTPRYLIKTRGQQVTLSCSPISGHRSVSWYQQTPGQGLQFLFEYFSETQRNKGNFPGRFSGRQFSNSRSEMNVSTLELGDSALYLCASSDGLAGDWGTDTQYFGPGTRLTVL.

The V gene is TRBV27, the J gene TRBJ1-5, with 9 positions matching TRBD1. Germline V gene sequence: CDR1 MNHEY, CDR2 SMNVEV (reference sequence). Germline trimming cut 6 bases from V and 11 bases from J; bases unmatched to any gene: 14. The length of the CDR3 is 15 residues. The CDR3 DNA follows: TGTGCCAGCAGCCCTGACAGGGGGGTGGTCAGGTCCCAGCATTTT. This translates into CASSPDRGVVRSQHF.

In its sample, this clonotype was seen a few times. This chain connects TRBV12-3 or TRBV12-4 to TRBJ2-7; D ambiguous. CDR3 size: 12 residues. Trimming cost V 9 bases and J 0 bases, with 9 bases left between them. In DNA, the CDR3 is TGTGCCAGTGCTGCAGGCTCCTACGAGCAGTACTTC. Translation gives CASAAGSYEQYF.

V gene TRBV4-1 combines with J gene TRBJ2-7; D is undetermined. Trimming cost V 0 bases and J 4 bases, with 16 bases left between them. CDR3 length: 16 amino acids. CDR1 and CDR2 (germline): MGHRA, YSYEKL. In DNA form, the CDR3 reads TGCGCCAGCAGCCAAGAAGAGGCAAACGGTGCTTACGAGCAGTACTTC. It encodes CASSQEEANGAYEQYF.

V and J are TRBV12-3 or TRBV12-4 and TRBJ2-2, with 7 bases identical to TRBD1. V was pared by 7 bases and J by 5 bases, with 16 bases of the junction left unmatched. This CDR3 is 17 amino acids long. In DNA form, the CDR3 reads TGTGCCAGCATCACCTCCACGGGACAGTACGCGACCGGGGAGCTGTTTTTT. Translated, it gives CASITSTGQYATGELFF.

Only a few counts were recorded for this clonotype. The J gene is TRBJ2-1, the V gene TRBV7-9; maybe TRBD2 (6 bases). Germline V gene data show CDR1 as SEHNR and CDR2 as FQNEAQ (reference sequence). CDR3 size: 15 residues. The ends were cut back, 5 bases at V and 7 bases at J, with 18 bases in the middle. The CDR3 is CASSHRDLKTNEQFF. For the CDR3, the DNA is TGTGCCAGCAGCCACCGGGACTTGAAGACGAATGAGCAGTTCTTC.

The J gene is TRBJ2-7, the V gene TRBV7-9; D remains unclear. V lost 3 bases to trimming and J lost 0 bases, with 6 bases between them. Per germline, CDR1 SEHNR and CDR2 FQNEAQ (reference sequence). The length of the CDR3 is 13 residues. The CDR3 nucleotides are TGTGCCAGCAGCTTTACCGTCTCCTACGAGCAGTACTTC. Translated, it gives CASSFTVSYEQYF.

J is TRBJ2-7 and V is TRBV5-4, with D tentatively TRBD2 (5 bases). This CDR3 has 13 residues. Germline assignment: CDR1 SGHNT and CDR2 YYREEE (reference sequence). V lost 2 bases, J lost 6 bases, and 12 bases lay in between. CDR3 sequence: CASSFGIEGEQYF. CDR3 sequence (DNA): TGTGCCAGCAGCTTCGGGATTGAGGGCGAGCAGTACTTC.

This clonotype was picked up a small number of times. The J gene is TRBJ1-2, the V gene TRBV5-1; 8 positions match TRBD1. The V and J ends lost 0 bases and 7 bases, in that order; junction bases with no gene match: 2. Germline V gene sequence: CDR1 SGHRS, CDR2 YFSETQ. The length of the CDR3 is 13 residues. Written as DNA, the CDR3 is TGCGCCAGCAGCTTGGCAGGGGGCCGTGGCTACACCTTC. Protein sequence: CASSLAGGRGYTF.

This chain uses TRBV3-1 with TRBJ2-2, with D unclear. The germline gives CDR1 LGHDT, CDR2 YNNKEL (reference sequence). The CDR3 consists of 15 residues. Trimming pared 8 bases from V and 2 bases from J, leaving 15 bases between. CDR3 in amino acids: CASLIRRENTGELFF. In nucleotides, the CDR3 is TGTGCCAGCCTTATAAGGAGAGAAAACACCGGGGAGCTGTTTTTT.

This chain joins TRBV5-6 and TRBJ1-2; D is possibly TRBD1 (6 bases). The germline V gene has CDR1 SGHDT and CDR2 YYEEEE. The V end lost 2 bases, the J end lost 5 bases, and 13 bases lay between the germline ends. The CDR3 loop spans 14 amino acids. CDR3 region: CASSFSGARYGYTF. CDR3 DNA: TGTGCCAGCAGCTTTTCGGGGGCGCGATATGGCTACACCTTC.

The chain links TRBV5-1 to TRBJ2-1; weak D call: TRBD1 (7 bases). Per the germline V gene, CDR1 is SGHRS and CDR2 is YFSETQ. The CDR3 is 14 residues long. V lost 2 bases and J lost 7, with 13 bases in between. In nucleotides, the CDR3 is TGCGCCAGCAGCTTCGGACAGGAGGGAAATGAGCAGTTCTTC. This sequence encodes CASSFGQEGNEQFF.